The 32 T cell receptor beta chains listed next were all sequenced from one sample in a study of PD-1 blockade in classical Hodgkin lymphoma. There was relapse after autologous stem cell transplantation in every patient, and there was variation in brentuximab vedotin exposure. Researchers report purifying CD4+ T cells from thawed PBMCs by magnetic negative selection. The table came from immunoSEQ multiplex PCR; TCRdb's copy has only in-frame clones and leaves some out. The data show under 4,500 clones, about 90% seen once. Specimen: CD4+ T cells from blood, collected at baseline. These receptors were collected from a human donor with classical Hodgkin lymphoma.

V usage is TRBV7-3 and J usage is TRBJ2-3; 10 bases line up with TRBD2. Germline V gene lookup returns CDR1 SGHTA and CDR2 FQGTGA. This CDR3 region has 15 residues. The V gene end was trimmed by 5 bases and the J gene end by 1 base; junction bases not matched to a gene: 3. The DNA of the CDR3 is TGTGCCAGCAGCCCAAGCGGGGGGGGCACAGATACGCAGTATTTT. Translated: CASSPSGGGTDTQYF.

The chain combines TRBV9 with TRBJ2-2, with D possibly TRBD2 on 6 matching bases. The V gene lost 0 bases and the J gene lost 5 bases, with 14 bases spanning the gap. This CDR3 is built from 16 residues. The germline V gene encodes CDR1 SGDLS and CDR2 YYNGEE. CDR3 in amino acids: CASSVEAGRRTGELFF. The CDR3 coding sequence is TGTGCCAGCAGCGTAGAGGCGGGAAGGAGGACCGGGGAGCTGTTTTTT.

Of note for this clone: One base away lies a much larger clone, so this may be a sequencing read error. This same CDR3 is encoded by further DNA sequences in the sample. This sequence joins TRBV2 and TRBJ1-2; D is possibly TRBD1 (5 bases). Germline lookup yields CDR1 SNHLY and CDR2 FYNNEI. CDR3 length: 18 amino acids. CDR3 nucleotides: TGTGCCAGCAAGGAACCCGGGACTCCCCTGAAAGGATTCGAGGGCTACACTTTC. Translation: CASKEPGTPLKGFEGYTF.

This clone was detected only a few times. V and J are TRBV29-1 and TRBJ1-1; a possible D gene is TRBD1 (5 bases). CDR3 length equals 13 residues. Per germline, CDR1 SQVTM and CDR2 ANQGSEA. V lost 5 bases to trimming and J lost 2 bases, with 12 bases between them. The CDR3 spells CSVLRTTNTEAFF. CDR3 nucleotides: TGCAGCGTTCTGAGGACAACTAACACTGAAGCTTTCTTT.

The chain has TRBV4-1 and TRBJ2-5, with TRBD2 matching over 8 bases. CDR1 is MGHRA and CDR2 is YSYEKL in the germline V gene. This CDR3 contains 14 residues. J lost 5 bases, V lost 1 base, and 3 bases had no gene match. This chain's CDR3 is CASSQGSGTETQYF. The CDR3 DNA is TGCGCCAGCAGCCAAGGTAGCGGGACCGAGACCCAGTACTTC.

The chain links TRBV9 to TRBJ2-3; TRBD1 might be the D (5 bases). Germline V gene sequence: CDR1 SGDLS, CDR2 YYNGEE. CDR3 size: 17 residues. V lost 0 bases and J lost 1, with 15 bases in between. The CDR3 region has the DNA TGTGCCAGCAGCGTAGTCCAGGGATACTTTGGCACAGATACGCAGTATTTT. As protein: CASSVVQGYFGTDTQYF.

V and J are TRBV18 and TRBJ2-2; TRBD2 aligns across 10 bases. Trimming took 5 bases from V and 6 from J; bases not matched to a gene: 6. Germline V lookup: CDR1 KGHSH, CDR2 LQKENI. The CDR3 consists of 15 residues. CDR3 DNA sequence: TGTGCCAGCTCAACCGGGACTAGCGCCTCCGGGGAGCTGTTTTTT. Protein: CASSTGTSASGELFF.

This clone turned up a few times. V and J are TRBV6-5 and TRBJ2-1; D perhaps matches TRBD2 (5 bases). Germline-derived CDR1 and CDR2 are MNHEY and SVGAGI. The CDR3 consists of 15 residues. V shed 6 bases and J shed 3 bases, with 15 bases lying between them. CDR3 nucleotide sequence: TGTGCCAGCAGAACACCCGGGGATGGCTACAATGAGCAGTTCTTC. This translates into CASRTPGDGYNEQFF.

The rearrangement uses TRBV9 and TRBJ2-2, with 9 bases lining up with TRBD2. The ends lost 3 bases at V and 3 bases at J; junction bases unmatched: 9. Germline V gives CDR1 SGDLS, CDR2 YYNGEE. The CDR3 spans 17 residues. The CDR3 loop is CASSASIGLAHTGELFF. In nucleotides, the CDR3 is TGTGCCAGCAGCGCATCAATCGGACTAGCGCACACCGGGGAGCTGTTTTTT.

V gene TRBV10-3 combines with J gene TRBJ1-2, with 10 bases identical to TRBD1. Germline V lookup: CDR1 ENHRY, CDR2 SYGVKD. Trimming removed 3 bases from V and 6 bases from J; junction bases left unmatched: 10. This CDR3 region has 16 residues. The CDR3 loop reads CAISEQSRQGANGYTF. CDR3 coding DNA: TGTGCCATCAGTGAACAATCCCGACAGGGGGCTAATGGCTACACCTTC.

The rearrangement links TRBV6-1 to TRBJ1-2, with D possibly matching TRBD1 (5 bases). V was cut by 4 bases and J by 8 bases, with 14 bases left in between. The CDR3 covers 13 residues. Germline V CDR1 and CDR2: MNHNS, SASEGT. The CDR3 is CASSVPGSEGYTF. CDR3 sequence (DNA): TGTGCCAGCAGTGTTCCAGGGTCGGAAGGCTACACCTTC.

The V and J genes are TRBV7-3 and TRBJ1-1; D is uncertain. Trimming removed 6 bases at V and 9 bases at J, with 17 bases between. CDR3 size: 13 residues. Germline CDR1 reads SGHTA; CDR2 reads FQGTGA. The CDR3 DNA reads TGTGCCAGCAGTCCAAGTGGCGGGTCCCAAGCTTTCTTT. As protein: CASSPSGGSQAFF.

V gene TRBV27 combines with J gene TRBJ2-2; D gene unclear. The V gene's germline CDR1 is MNHEY and CDR2 SMNVEV (reference sequence). V was clipped by 2 bases and J by 4 bases, with 8 bases between them. The CDR3 is made up of 14 amino acids. In DNA form, the CDR3 reads TGTGCCAGCAGTTTAAAGGTGATCACCGGGGAGCTGTTTTTT. This codes for CASSLKVITGELFF.

The J gene is TRBJ2-2, the V gene TRBV2; D is possibly TRBD2 (6 bases). The germline gives CDR1 SNHLY, CDR2 FYNNEI. This CDR3 comprises 14 residues. V dropped 6 bases and J dropped 3 bases, with 11 bases sitting between them. In DNA form, the CDR3 reads TGTGCCAGCAGCACCGGGACTTACACCGGGGAGCTGTTTTTT. Protein sequence: CASSTGTYTGELFF.

The chain combines TRBV6-1 with TRBJ2-7; possible D gene TRBD1, 5 bases. The CDR3 has 15 amino acids. The germline CDR1 and CDR2 sequences are MNHNS and SASEGT. V was cut by 1 base and J by 4 bases, with 14 bases left in between. The DNA for the CDR3 is TGTGCCAGCAGTGAAGGAACAGGCACGTATTACGAGCAGTACTTC. This sequence encodes CASSEGTGTYYEQYF.

The CDR3: CASSPGPSGGYTF. The DNA for the CDR3 is TGCGCCAGCAGCCCCGGGCCTTCGGGGGGCTACACCTTC. The genes are TRBV5-1 and TRBJ1-2; D remains unclear. The CDR3 spans 13 residues. Germline CDR1 SGHRS, CDR2 YFSETQ. Trimming took 4 bases from V and 8 from J, leaving 15 bases between them.

V gene TRBV6-1 combines with J gene TRBJ2-7; TRBD1 is a possible D gene (5 bases). Germline CDR1 MNHNS, CDR2 SASEGT. This CDR3 contains 13 residues. V was shortened by 9 bases and J by 3 bases, with 15 bases between the two germline ends. The CDR3 nucleotides are TGTGCCAGTGAGGTGGACACGGACTACGAGCAGTACTTC. The encoded protein is CASEVDTDYEQYF.

In DNA, the CDR3 is TGTGCCAGCAAAACTCGAACAGGGAGGGGTAGAGAAAAACTGTTTTTT. This translates into CASKTRTGRGREKLFF. V is TRBV27 and J is TRBJ1-4, with a weak D call TRBD1 (6 bases). CDR3 length: 16 amino acids. V was shortened by 7 bases and J by 8 bases, with 23 bases between the two germline ends. Germline V gene data show CDR1 as MNHEY and CDR2 as SMNVEV (reference sequence).

The chain links TRBV10-3 to TRBJ2-1; TRBD2 is a possible D gene (6 bases). V was cut by 6 bases and J by 5 bases, with 14 bases left in between. The germline V gene encodes CDR1 ENHRY and CDR2 SYGVKD. CDR3 length: 14 amino acids. CDR3 DNA sequence: TGTGCCATCAGACGGGAGTCGAGGGACAATGAGCAGTTCTTC. The encoded protein is CAIRRESRDNEQFF.

The V call is TRBV7-2, the J call TRBJ2-7, with a weak D call TRBD2 (6 bases). Trimming left V 5 bases short and J 4 bases short, with 15 bases between. This CDR3 spans 14 amino acids. Looked up from germline, CDR1 is SGHTA and CDR2 is FQGNSA. CDR3: CASSPRFGGYEQYF. The CDR3 bases are TGTGCCAGCAGCCCAAGGTTTGGGGGGTACGAGCAGTACTTC.

V usage is TRBV14 and J usage is TRBJ1-2; tentatively, D is TRBD1 (5 bases). The V end lost 1 base, the J end lost 5 bases, and 8 bases lay between the germline ends. Germline V gene sequence: CDR1 SGHDN, CDR2 FVKESK. The CDR3 runs 13 residues. CDR3 loop: CASSQGSGYGYTF. The CDR3 bases are TGTGCCAGCAGCCAAGGTTCAGGGTATGGCTACACCTTC.

This clone appeared a single time. The genes are TRBV5-1 and TRBJ2-5; a weak D match, TRBD1 (6 bases). Germline CDR1 reads SGHRS; CDR2 reads YFSETQ. The V end lost 4 bases, the J end lost 2 bases, and 12 bases lay between the germline ends. This CDR3 contains 14 residues. CDR3 region: CASSRGQTQETQYF. In DNA, the CDR3 is TGCGCCAGCAGCCGTGGACAGACACAAGAGACCCAGTACTTC.

The V call is TRBV14, the J call TRBJ2-5; D unresolved. TRBJ2-7 matches the DNA end more closely, so the J call is doubtful. Germline CDR1 and CDR2: SGHDN and FVKESK. The CDR3 covers 12 residues. CDR3 in DNA: TGTGCCAGCAGCCATGGACCCTACGAGCAGTACTTC. Protein: CASSHGPYEQYF.

The chain combines TRBV11-2 with TRBJ2-3, with TRBD2 matching over 7 bases. Germline CDR1 is SGHAT and CDR2 is FQNNGV. V shed 3 bases, J shed 2 bases, and the junction held 5 bases outside the gene matches. The CDR3 contains 15 residues. The CDR3 sequence is CASSFRGGNTDTQYF. The CDR3 bases are TGTGCCAGCAGCTTCCGCGGGGGTAACACAGATACGCAGTATTTT. The complete variable domain, with remaining parts taken from reference TRBV11-2 and TRBJ2-3, reads EAGVAQSPRYKIIEKRQSVAFWCNPISGHATLYWYQQILGQGPKLLIQFQNNGVVDDSQLPKDRFSAERLKGVDSTLKIQPAKLEDSAVYLCASSFRGGNTDTQYFGPGTRLTVL.

The chain couples TRBV28 to TRBJ2-7, with 7 bases that match TRBD1. The germline V gene has CDR1 MDHEN and CDR2 SYDVKM. The CDR3 has 15 amino acids. V shed 5 bases and J 7 bases; nucleotides not matched to a gene: 14. This CDR3 reads CASSLPGQLVREQYF. The CDR3 DNA reads as TGTGCCAGCAGTCTCCCGGGACAGCTAGTAAGAGAGCAGTACTTC. Using reference TRBV28 and TRBJ2-7 for the parts outside the CDR3, the full variable domain is DVKVTQSSRYLVKRTGEKVFLECVQDMDHENMFWYRQDPGLGLRLIYFSYDVKMKEKGDIPEGYSVSREKKERFSLILESASTNQTSMYLCASSLPGQLVREQYFGPGTRLTVT.

This clone was counted a few times. This sequence joins TRBV2 and TRBJ1-5; weak D call: TRBD1 (6 bases). Germline V gene sequence: CDR1 SNHLY, CDR2 FYNNEI. The CDR3 totals 16 residues. Trimming shortened V by 0 bases and J by 4 bases, and 13 bases separated the two germline ends. CDR3 sequence: CASSEAAGAGNQPQHF. Written as DNA, the CDR3 is TGTGCCAGCAGTGAAGCAGCGGGGGCAGGGAATCAGCCCCAGCATTTT.

This chain connects TRBV5-1 to TRBJ2-7, with D perhaps matching TRBD1 (5 bases). CDR3 size: 14 residues. CDR1 is SGHRS and CDR2 is YFSETQ in the germline V gene. The V and J ends lost 1 base and 2 bases respectively, with 10 bases between them. This chain's CDR3 is CASSLFDRTYEQYF. The CDR3 DNA is TGCGCCAGCAGCTTGTTCGACAGAACCTACGAGCAGTACTTC.

V usage is TRBV6-1 and J usage is TRBJ2-3; D may be TRBD1 or TRBD2 (6 bases each). This CDR3 is 14 amino acids long. The V gene's germline CDR1 is MNHNS and CDR2 SASEGT. V was clipped by 2 bases and J by 4 bases, with 10 bases between them. In DNA form, the CDR3 reads TGTGCCAGCAGTGAACGGGGGCCCCCAGATACGCAGTATTTT. Amino acid sequence: CASSERGPPDTQYF.

In its sample, this clone was seen once. The V call is TRBV18, the J call TRBJ2-1; maybe TRBD1 (6 bases). The CDR3 has 15 amino acids. V lost 0 bases and J 9 bases, leaving 15 bases between the germline ends. Germline CDR1 is KGHSH and CDR2 is LQKENI. This CDR3 reads CASSPPRAGDGEQFF. In DNA, the CDR3 is TGTGCCAGCTCACCACCTCGGGCAGGGGATGGTGAGCAGTTCTTC.

This clone was observed a handful of times. The rearrangement links TRBV2 to TRBJ2-7; D tentatively reads TRBD1 or TRBD2 (5 bases each). With 8 bases removed from V and 2 bases from J, the gap between germline ends came to 19 bases. The CDR3 is 15 residues long. Germline V gives CDR1 SNHLY, CDR2 FYNNEI. The CDR3 DNA reads TGTGCCAGCCTAGACTTCCGGGACCGAACCTACGAGCAGTACTTC. Encoded protein: CASLDFRDRTYEQYF.

This chain connects TRBV25-1 to TRBJ2-1; no firm D call. The CDR3 is made up of 15 amino acids. Trimming pared 5 bases from V and 0 bases from J, leaving 11 bases between. Per germline, CDR1 MGHDK and CDR2 SYGVNS. CDR3 nucleotide sequence: TGTGCCAGCAGTTGGCGGCAGACCTCCTACAATGAGCAGTTCTTC. Its protein product is CASSWRQTSYNEQFF.

The gene calls are TRBV30 and TRBJ1-3; TRBD1 might be the D (6 bases). Trimming stripped 0 bases from V and 6 bases from J, with 9 bases between. The CDR3 contains 13 residues. Germline V lookup: CDR1 GTSNPN, CDR2 SVGIG (reference sequence). The CDR3 sequence is CAWSVWDKNTIYF. CDR3 nucleotides: TGTGCCTGGAGTGTGTGGGACAAAAACACCATATATTTT.